This T cell receptor (beta chain) stems from a study of T cell responses to AZD1222 COVID-19 vaccine. Points from the study as a whole: Across the whole spike, CD4 TCRs peaked at regions 160-218 and 743-854.

Using immunoSEQ multiplex PCR, the repertoire was profiled, and TCRdb retains in-frame clones only, with some absent. This table has about 120,000 clones, 90% appearing once. The CDR3 extends over 13 amino acids. V lost 6 bases and J lost 4; bases outside the gene matches: 3. CDR1 SQVTM and CDR2 ANQGSEA come from the germline V gene. This clone has just a few counts. Its antigen is unknown. Material: peripheral blood, obtained on day 0 of AZD1222 vaccination. The chain links TRBV29-1 to TRBJ1-1, with TRBD1 identical over 12 bases. The clonotype comes from an adult in good health. The CDR3 region has the DNA TGCAGCGTGGAGGGACAGGGGGCCACTGAAGCTTTCTTT. Translated: CSVEGQGATEAFF.